These T cell receptor beta chains were read from a single sample in a study of cytomegalovirus exposure and HLA in healthy donors. TCRdb's copy holds only in-frame clones and misses some; the assay was immunoSEQ multiplex PCR. The table records roughly 78,000 clones, roughly 64% of them present only once. Sequenced input: PBMCs. The receptors were sampled from a man aged 30-40 years in good health and CMV-seropositive. Both conserved end residues are part of each CDR3. Each record gives: V gene, J gene, D gene, clone size, CDR3 DNA, CDR3 protein. D genes are given only for firm matches. Clone size, where shown, is once, few, many, or a class for clones that have expanded.

v_call: TRBV30
j_call: TRBJ2-6
d_call: -
clone_size: -
cdr3_nt: TGTGCCTGGAGTGTTTCCCGAGCCTCTGGGGCCAACGTCCTGACTTTC
cdr3_aa: CAWSVSRASGANVLTF

v_call: TRBV11-2
j_call: TRBJ2-7
d_call: TRBD1
clone_size: -
cdr3_nt: TGTGCCAGCAGCTTCGGGACAGAGGCCTACGAGCAGTACTTC
cdr3_aa: CASSFGTEAYEQYF

v_call: TRBV2
j_call: TRBJ2-2
d_call: -
clone_size: -
cdr3_nt: TGTGCCAGCAGACAAGCGACCGGGGGGCCGGGCGGGGAGCTGTTTTTT
cdr3_aa: CASRQATGGPGGELFF

v_call: TRBV5-1
j_call: TRBJ2-1
d_call: TRBD2
clone_size: -
cdr3_nt: TGCGCCAGCAGCATTAGCGGGAGATTCAATGAGCAGTTCTTC
cdr3_aa: CASSISGRFNEQFF

v_call: TRBV5-6
j_call: TRBJ2-7
d_call: -
clone_size: -
cdr3_nt: TGTGCCAGCAGCGCTGACAGCTACGAGCAGTACTTC
cdr3_aa: CASSADSYEQYF

v_call: TRBV2
j_call: TRBJ1-6
d_call: TRBD1
clone_size: -
cdr3_nt: TGTGCCAGCAGTGGCCGGGACAGGGGTCGCTCACCCCTCCACTTT
cdr3_aa: CASSGRDRGRSPLHF

v_call: TRBV27
j_call: TRBJ1-2
d_call: -
clone_size: few
cdr3_nt: TGTGCCAGCAGTTTCGTGTCGGACTATGGCTACACCTTC
cdr3_aa: CASSFVSDYGYTF

v_call: TRBV10-3
j_call: TRBJ1-1
d_call: TRBD1
clone_size: once
cdr3_nt: TGTGCCATCAGTGAGGACAGGGAGAACACTGAAGCTTTCTTT
cdr3_aa: CAISEDRENTEAFF

v_call: TRBV7-2
j_call: TRBJ2-2
d_call: TRBD2
clone_size: -
cdr3_nt: TGTGCCAGCAGCTTAACTAGCGGGAACACCGGGGAGCTGTTTTTT
cdr3_aa: CASSLTSGNTGELFF

v_call: TRBV7-3
j_call: TRBJ2-3
d_call: -
clone_size: -
cdr3_nt: TGTGCCAGCAGCTTAAATCGGGATACGCAGTATTTT
cdr3_aa: CASSLNRDTQYF

v_call: TRBV30
j_call: TRBJ2-5
d_call: -
clone_size: -
cdr3_nt: TGTGCCTGGTTGCCCGGGGGGCCGGCCCAGTACTTC
cdr3_aa: CAWLPGGPAQYF

v_call: TRBV5-1
j_call: TRBJ2-7
d_call: TRBD2
clone_size: -
cdr3_nt: TGCGCCAGCAGCTTGACTAGCGCTTTCGAGCAGTACTTC
cdr3_aa: CASSLTSAFEQYF

v_call: TRBV25-1
j_call: TRBJ2-7
d_call: -
clone_size: -
cdr3_nt: TGTGCCAGCAGCCCTAAACAGGGTTACGAGCAGTACTTC
cdr3_aa: CASSPKQGYEQYF

v_call: TRBV5-4
j_call: TRBJ2-1
d_call: -
clone_size: -
cdr3_nt: TGTGCCAGCAGCTTCGGTGACAGAAACAATGAGCAGTTCTTC
cdr3_aa: CASSFGDRNNEQFF

v_call: TRBV7-3
j_call: TRBJ2-3
d_call: TRBD2
clone_size: -
cdr3_nt: TGTGCCAGCAGCTCACCCCTTGGCGGGAGCAGGTCAGATACGCAGTATTTT
cdr3_aa: CASSSPLGGSRSDTQYF

v_call: TRBV20-1
j_call: TRBJ1-1
d_call: -
clone_size: -
cdr3_nt: TGCAGTGCCCCAAGAGGCACTGAAGCTTTCTTT
cdr3_aa: CSAPRGTEAFF